Below, 27 T cell receptor beta chains from the same sample are listed, as sequenced in a study of CD8+CD57+ T cells in acquired aplastic anemia. The TCR beta profiling, which covered VDJ combination and CDR3 sequence, was carried out using genomic DNA as the template. TCRdb used MiXCR to reprocess the reads, holding one entry per CDR3 protein. This repertoire shows around 170,000 distinct CDR3 sequences, more than 45% found once; its top ten account for approximately 9.7%. Only patients with CD8+CD57+ cell expansion on flow cytometry were chosen for sequencing. Sequencing was carried out using sorted CD4+, CD8+, or CD8+CD57+ T cells (not recorded which) from PBMCs. The receptor set was obtained from a human donor with aplastic anemia.

This clonotype was counted ten times or more. This chain uses TRBV7-9 with TRBJ1-5; 7 nucleotides agree with TRBD1. With 5 bases clipped from V and 6 bases from J, the junction kept 13 bases outside the gene matches. Per the germline V gene, CDR1 is SEHNR and CDR2 is FQNEAQ (reference sequence). CDR3 length equals 16 residues. The CDR3 DNA is TGTGCCAGCAGCGACCCCGGGACAGAAGGGGGTCAGCCCCAGCATTTT. It codes for CASSDPGTEGGQPQHF.

This clonotype has a count of ten or more. The chain couples TRBV7-2 to TRBJ2-7; D might be TRBD2 (5 bases). Germline assignment: CDR1 SGHTA and CDR2 FQGNSA. The CDR3 is 13 residues long. Trimming cost V 4 bases and J 5 bases, with 12 bases left between them. The CDR3 coding sequence is TGTGCCAGCAGCTGGGAGCGGACCCACGAGCAGTACTTC. It codes for CASSWERTHEQYF.

Regarding this clonotype: An end of the junction differs from the germline gene, which may be a read error. This chain joins TRBV14 and TRBJ2-1; 11 bases are shared with TRBD2. Germline CDR1 SGHDN, CDR2 FVKESK. CDR3 length: 18 residues. The CDR3 spells CASSRFIAGGPSYNKQFF. CDR3 nucleotide sequence: TGTGCCAGCAGCCGATTTATAGCGGGAGGGCCTTCCTACAATAAGCAGTTCTTC. The full variable domain, its missing parts supplied by reference TRBV14 and TRBJ2-1, is EAGVTQFPSHSVIEKGQTVTLRCDPISGHDNLYWYRRVMGKEIKFLLHFVKESKQDESGMPNNRFLAERTGGTYSTLKVQPAELEDSGVYFCASSRFIAGGPSYNKQFFGPGTRLTVL.

The V gene is TRBV5-5, the J gene TRBJ2-7; 7 bases match TRBD2. The CDR3 spans 15 residues. Germline V CDR1 and CDR2: SGHKS, YYEKEE (reference sequence). With V trimmed by 2 bases and J by 2 bases, 7 bases remained unmatched. The CDR3 spells CASSLYREAPYEQYF. Written as DNA, the CDR3 is TGTGCCAGCAGCTTATACCGGGAGGCCCCCTACGAGCAGTACTTC.

This clonotype showed up just once. The V and J genes are TRBV7-8 and TRBJ1-2; 9 bases match TRBD1. V shed 5 bases and J 6 bases; nucleotides not matched to a gene: 7. In germline, CDR1 is SGHVS, CDR2 FQNEAQ. This CDR3 has 14 residues. The DNA for the CDR3 is TGTGCCAGCAGCACCACAGGGGGCGCGGATGGCTACACCTTC. This gives the protein CASSTTGGADGYTF.

This clonotype has a count of ten or more. The J gene is TRBJ2-1, the V gene TRBV7-2; D is ambiguous. V lost 0 bases to trimming and J lost 5 bases, with 11 bases between them. This CDR3 is 15 amino acids long. In germline, CDR1 is SGHTA, CDR2 FQGNSA. The CDR3 DNA follows: TGTGCCAGCAGCTTAGCGCTCGGTTTCAACAATGAGCAGTTCTTC. Residues: CASSLALGFNNEQFF.

This chain's CDR3 is CATSPSGGQGRSYEQYF. The CDR3 region has the DNA TGTGCCACCAGCCCAAGTGGGGGACAGGGAAGGTCCTACGAGCAGTACTTC. This rearrangement joins TRBV15 to TRBJ2-7; 9 positions match TRBD1. The germline gives CDR1 LNHNV, CDR2 YYDKDF (reference sequence). The V and J ends lost 5 bases and 1 base, in that order; junction bases with no gene match: 12. The CDR3 extends over 17 amino acids.

This clonotype appeared many times. This chain connects TRBV10-3 to TRBJ2-3; TRBD2 agrees at 8 bases. CDR1 and CDR2 from the germline V gene are ENHRY and SYGVKD. CDR3 length: 17 amino acids. Germline trimming cut 0 bases from V and 4 bases from J; bases unmatched to any gene: 9. The CDR3 loop is CAISESAGGGRADTQYF. Here the CDR3 DNA reads TGTGCCATCAGTGAGTCTGCGGGAGGAGGAAGAGCAGATACGCAGTATTTT.

The J gene is TRBJ2-6, the V gene TRBV24-1; D not certain. The CDR3 extends over 15 amino acids. V dropped 3 bases and J dropped 4 bases, with 9 bases sitting between them. From germline, CDR1 is KGHDR and CDR2 SFDVKD. The CDR3 spells CATSDGDTGANVLTF. DNA of the CDR3: TGTGCCACCAGTGATGGGGATACGGGGGCCAACGTCCTGACTTTC.

For this clonotype: This is likely a read error, given that the CDR3 carries no conserved phenylalanine or tryptophan at its end. The chain recombines TRBV25-1 with TRBJ1-6, with a possible D match to TRBD1 (6 bases). Germline CDR1 reads MGHDK; CDR2 reads SYGVNS. This CDR3 comprises 15 residues. With 9 bases removed from V and 7 bases from J, the gap between germline ends came to 19 bases. The CDR3 coding sequence is TGTGCCAGTACCACAAGGGTGCAGGGGAATTCACCCCTCCACTCT. As protein: CASTTRVQGNSPLHS.

This clonotype has ten or more counts. The gene calls are TRBV11-3 and TRBJ1-2; 7 positions match TRBD1. This CDR3 has 14 residues. V shed 0 bases and J 7 bases; nucleotides not matched to a gene: 5. Germline assignment: CDR1 SGHNT and CDR2 YENEEA. This CDR3 reads CASSLETGWSGYTF. CDR3 DNA sequence: TGTGCCAGCAGCTTAGAGACAGGGTGGTCTGGCTACACCTTC.

V gene TRBV9 combines with J gene TRBJ1-3, with D hard to call. The V and J ends lost 1 base and 8 bases respectively, with 4 bases between them. The CDR3 length is 11 residues. Germline-derived CDR1 and CDR2 are SGDLS and YYNGEE. The CDR3: CASSVQDTIYF. The CDR3 DNA follows: TGTGCCAGCAGCGTACAGGACACCATATATTTT.

This rearrangement joins TRBV25-1 to TRBJ1-2; weak D call: TRBD1 (5 bases). Germline-derived CDR1 and CDR2 are MGHDK and SYGVNS. The CDR3 runs to 13 residues. Trimming took off 7 bases at V and 8 bases at J, with 17 bases between the two ends. CDR3 coding DNA: TGTGCCAGCATGGAGGCCGGGGGTTGGGGCTACACCTTC. Residues: CASMEAGGWGYTF.

V and J are TRBV25-1 and TRBJ2-7; no clear D gene. Trimming took 6 bases from V and 10 from J, leaving 22 bases between them. CDR1 and CDR2 (germline): MGHDK, SYGVNS. The CDR3 consists of 14 residues. This chain's CDR3 is CASSSPGDLIVQYF. CDR3 DNA sequence: TGTGCCAGCAGCTCACCGGGCGACCTAATCGTTCAGTACTTC.

The chain is built from TRBV7-9 and TRBJ2-1; TRBD1 agrees at 7 bases. With V trimmed by 5 bases and J by 12 bases, 4 bases remained unmatched. CDR1 is SEHNR, CDR2 FQNEAQ, per germline (reference sequence). The length of the CDR3 is 11 residues. The CDR3 here is CASSQGQAQFF. The CDR3 DNA sequence: TGTGCCAGCAGCCAAGGACAGGCGCAGTTCTTC.

The J gene is TRBJ2-1, the V gene TRBV10-3; 12 bases match TRBD2. With 0 bases clipped from V and 10 bases from J, the junction kept 10 bases outside the gene matches. CDR3 length: 17 residues. Germline V lookup: CDR1 ENHRY, CDR2 SYGVKD. The CDR3 DNA reads TGTGCCATCAGTGAGTCGAAACTAGCGGGGGGTCGAGGCGAGCAGTTCTTC. Residues: CAISESKLAGGRGEQFF.

This clonotype was picked up many times. The chain is built from TRBV24-1 and TRBJ2-7, with TRBD2 matching over 9 bases. Germline lookup yields CDR1 KGHDR and CDR2 SFDVKD. Trimming cost V 1 base and J 6 bases; bases outside gene matches: 3. The CDR3 runs to 14 residues. CDR3 nucleotides: TGTGCCACCAGTGATTTAGCGGGAGGAAGCGAGCAGTACTTC. It encodes CATSDLAGGSEQYF.

Comments on this clonotype: A much more abundant neighbour one base away suggests this may be a read error. The chain has TRBV19 and TRBJ2-1; 9 bases map to TRBD2. Germline values: CDR1 LNHDA, CDR2 SQIVND (reference sequence). V trimming: 6 bases; J trimming: 8 bases; junction bases outside the gene matches: 11. This CDR3 is built from 15 residues. CDR3 bases: TGTGCCAGTAGGTCCGTTGGGCGGGAGGGCGATGAGCAGTTCTTC. Residues: CASRSVGREGDEQFF.

The table lists this clonotype with many counts. The V gene is TRBV25-1, the J gene TRBJ2-1; 8 nucleotides line up with TRBD1. The CDR3 is 13 amino acids. Germline V gene sequence: CDR1 MGHDK, CDR2 SYGVNS. The junction had 3 bases not matched to a gene; V was cut back by 4 bases and J by 7 bases. CDR3 in amino acids: CASSARTGNEQFF. CDR3 nucleotides: TGTGCCAGCAGTGCAAGGACAGGGAATGAGCAGTTCTTC.

Comments on this clonotype: This may arise from a read error, as a much more abundant clone is one base away. This chain links TRBV6-5 with TRBJ2-1; no definite D call. In germline, CDR1 is MNHEY, CDR2 SVGAGI. The CDR3 runs to 13 residues. The DNA of the CDR3 is TGTGCCAGCATTTACCCTAATAGGAATGAGCAGTTCTTC. Encoded protein: CASIYPNRNEQFF.

The genes are TRBV20-1 and TRBJ2-3, with 8 bases identical to TRBD1. CDR1 is DFQATT and CDR2 is SNEGSKA in the germline V gene (reference sequence). Trimming removed 0 bases from V and 3 bases from J; junction bases left unmatched: 5. This CDR3 is built from 15 residues. CDR3 residues: CSARDPRGLTDTQYF. CDR3 nucleotide sequence: TGCAGTGCTAGAGATCCCAGGGGGCTAACAGATACGCAGTATTTT.

This chain joins TRBV19 and TRBJ2-3, with D perhaps matching TRBD2 (6 bases). The CDR3 has 15 amino acids. Trimming shortened V by 3 bases and J by 1 base, and 11 bases separated the two germline ends. Per the germline V gene, CDR1 is LNHDA and CDR2 is SQIVND (reference sequence). CDR3 residues: CASSILGGGTDTQYF. The DNA for the CDR3 is TGTGCCAGTAGTATCCTGGGCGGGGGCACAGATACGCAGTATTTT.

At least ten counts were recorded for this clonotype. V is TRBV5-6 and J is TRBJ2-5; D possibly corresponds to TRBD1 (5 bases). Trimming took 2 bases from V and 5 from J, leaving 19 bases between them. CDR1 and CDR2 (germline): SGHDT, YYEEEE. This CDR3 contains 16 residues. The CDR3 DNA reads as TGTGCCAGCAGCTTCCGGCGAAACAGGTGGTTGGAGACCCAGTACTTC. This sequence encodes CASSFRRNRWLETQYF.

This clonotype was seen a handful of times. The chain carries TRBV12-5 and TRBJ1-5; D is uncertain. From germline, CDR1 is LGHNT and CDR2 FRNRAP. V lost 3 bases and J lost 3, with 9 bases in between. The CDR3 has 14 residues. Written as DNA, the CDR3 is TGTGCTAGTGGTTTCGTGGGCTTCAATCAGCCCCAGCATTTT. This encodes CASGFVGFNQPQHF.

The chain recombines TRBV10-3 with TRBJ1-4, with 9 bases that match TRBD1. CDR3 length: 15 residues. The J segment lost 7 bases and the V segment lost 5 bases, leaving 8 bases of the junction unmatched. Germline V gene lookup returns CDR1 ENHRY and CDR2 SYGVKD. The CDR3 sequence: CAISYSGTGTEKLFF. DNA for the CDR3: TGTGCCATCAGTTATAGCGGGACAGGGACTGAAAAACTGTTTTTT.

This clonotype has a handful of counts. The chain recombines TRBV20-1 with TRBJ1-1; D is unclear. V gave up 0 bases and J gave up 1 base, with 9 bases separating them. Per the germline V gene, CDR1 is DFQATT and CDR2 is SNEGSKA (reference sequence). This CDR3 region has 14 residues. CDR3 nucleotides: TGCAGTGCTAGAGACGACCAACCGAACACTGAAGCTTTCTTT. Encoded protein: CSARDDQPNTEAFF.

This clonotype was recorded at least ten times. The J gene is TRBJ1-4, the V gene TRBV24-1, with 8 bases identical to TRBD1. Unmatched junction bases numbered 7, after V lost 3 bases and J lost 8 bases. Germline values: CDR1 KGHDR, CDR2 SFDVKD. This CDR3 region has 15 residues. The CDR3 spells CATSDPQGAGEKLFF. CDR3 coding DNA: TGTGCCACCAGTGATCCCCAGGGGGCAGGCGAAAAACTGTTTTTT.